The 18 T cell receptor beta chains below all came from one sample that was sequenced in a study of blood T cell repertoires in COVID-19. The repertoire was sequenced with immunoSEQ multiplex PCR; TCRdb's copy has only in-frame clones and lacks some. The table records about 240,000 clones, nearly 85% of them present only once. Sequencing was performed on peripheral blood. The receptors originated from a human donor in a cohort sampled during active COVID-19.

On this clone itself: An end of the junction differs from the germline gene, which may be a read error. Written as DNA, the CDR3 is TGTGCCAGCAGTACCCCGACTAGCGGGGGGGCCGATGACTTC. This encodes CASSTPTSGGADDF. The V and J genes are TRBV6-6 and TRBJ2-4, with 14 bases aligning to TRBD2. In germline, CDR1 is MNHNY, CDR2 SVGAGI (reference sequence). This CDR3 spans 14 amino acids.

The chain carries TRBV5-4 and TRBJ2-5; perhaps TRBD1 as D (6 bases). In germline, CDR1 is SGHNT, CDR2 YYREEE (reference sequence). V was cut by 3 bases and J by 5 bases, with 17 bases left in between. This CDR3 is 15 amino acids long. The DNA of the CDR3 is TGTGCCAGCAGCTCTACAGGGAGAATGTTGGAGACCCAGTACTTC. Translation gives CASSSTGRMLETQYF.

The CDR3: CAISESSSDQPQHF. The CDR3 DNA follows: TGTGCCATCAGTGAGTCAAGTTCGGATCAGCCCCAGCATTTT. The chain is built from TRBV10-3 and TRBJ1-5; D is unresolved. With 0 bases removed from V and 5 bases from J, the gap between germline ends came to 8 bases. This CDR3 spans 14 amino acids. Per the germline V gene, CDR1 is ENHRY and CDR2 is SYGVKD.

This chain links TRBV7-2 with TRBJ2-7; D is perhaps TRBD2 (5 bases). The CDR3 consists of 13 residues. Germline V gene sequence: CDR1 SGHTA, CDR2 FQGNSA. V gave up 4 bases and J gave up 5 bases, with 12 bases separating them. CDR3 bases: TGTGCCAGCAGCTCGCGTAAAGCGGACGAGCAGTACTTC. This gives the protein CASSSRKADEQYF.

This chain joins TRBV19 and TRBJ1-6; D gene unclear. CDR3 size: 15 residues. The germline V gene has CDR1 LNHDA and CDR2 SQIVND (reference sequence). V was trimmed by 3 bases and J by 0 bases, leaving 6 bases between them. The CDR3, as DNA: TGTGCCAGTAGTATCGCGAGCTCCTATAATTCACCCCTCCACTTT. Translating gives CASSIASSYNSPLHF.

This rearrangement joins TRBV19 to TRBJ2-2; 11 bases map to TRBD1. CDR3 size: 16 residues. Trimming cost V 3 bases and J 7 bases; bases outside gene matches: 7. The germline V gene encodes CDR1 LNHDA and CDR2 SQIVND (reference sequence). CDR3 coding DNA: TGTGCCAGTAGTATCACGGACAGGGGGCTGATCGGGGAGCTGTTTTTT. It is translated as CASSITDRGLIGELFF.

The chain combines TRBV28 with TRBJ1-4; possibly TRBD1 for D (5 bases). Germline lookup yields CDR1 MDHEN and CDR2 SYDVKM. This CDR3 is built from 10 residues. V lost 11 bases and J 8 bases, leaving 9 bases between the germline ends. The CDR3 loop reads CAASGEKLFF. DNA of the CDR3: TGTGCCGCATCAGGGGAAAAACTGTTTTTT. The full variable domain, in which reference TRBV28 and TRBJ1-4 provide the parts outside the CDR3, is DVKVTQSSRYLVKRTGEKVFLECVQDMDHENMFWYRQDPGLGLRLIYFSYDVKMKEKGDIPEGYSVSREKKERFSLILESASTNQTSMYLCAASGEKLFFGSGTQLSVL.

The rearrangement links TRBV5-5 to TRBJ1-1; D is possibly TRBD1 (5 bases). CDR1 and CDR2 (germline): SGHKS, YYEKEE (reference sequence). The CDR3 contains 15 residues. V was pared by 0 bases and J by 8 bases, with 17 bases between. CDR3 nucleotides: TGTGCCAGCAGCTTGGATGGATACGGCGGGGCAGAAGCTTTCTTT. This encodes CASSLDGYGGAEAFF. The full variable domain, rest sourced from reference TRBV5-5 and TRBJ1-1, is DAGVTQSPTHLIKTRGQQVTLRCSPISGHKSVSWYQQVLGQGPQFIFQYYEKEERGRGNFPDRFSARQFPNYSSELNVNALLLGDSALYLCASSLDGYGGAEAFFGQGTRLTVV.

This clone was recorded once. This chain uses TRBV3-1 (or the pseudogene TRBV3-2) with TRBJ1-1; 8 bases align to TRBD1. Germline lookup yields CDR1 LGHDT and CDR2 YNNKEL (reference sequence). The CDR3 consists of 16 residues. V lost 6 bases, J lost 6 bases, and 15 bases stayed unmatched. CDR3 nucleotide sequence: TGTGCCAGCAGACGAAACCCGGGACAGGCCAGAGCTGAAGCTTTCTTT. Protein product: CASRRNPGQARAEAFF.

The sample holds one count of this clone. The V gene is TRBV7-8, the J gene TRBJ2-2; 12 bases map to TRBD2. The CDR3 is 16 amino acids. The germline V gene has CDR1 SGHVS and CDR2 FQNEAQ. V dropped 5 bases and J dropped 6; count of bases not matched to a gene: 7. CDR3 sequence reads: CASSPRLAGEAGELFF. CDR3 nucleotide sequence: TGTGCCAGCAGCCCACGACTAGCGGGAGAGGCCGGGGAGCTGTTTTTT.

The V call is TRBV18, the J call TRBJ1-4, with D perhaps TRBD1 (6 bases). This CDR3 is built from 14 residues. Germline V gene sequence: CDR1 KGHSH, CDR2 LQKENI. Trimming pared 1 base from V and 5 bases from J, leaving 8 bases between. CDR3 sequence (DNA): TGTGCCAGCTCACCACGAGGGACAAATGAAAAACTGTTTTTT. Its translation: CASSPRGTNEKLFF.

V and J are TRBV3-1 (or the pseudogene TRBV3-2) and TRBJ1-1; possibly TRBD1 for D (6 bases). Germline assignment: CDR1 LGHDT and CDR2 YNNKEL (reference sequence). The CDR3 is 14 amino acids. Trimming removed 0 bases from V and 3 bases from J, with 8 bases in between. The CDR3 DNA reads TGTGCCAGCAGCCAAGAGACAGGTTACACTGAAGCTTTCTTT. This translates into CASSQETGYTEAFF.

The CDR3 loop reads CASRRDRTYNEQFF. CDR3 DNA sequence: TGTGCCAGCAGACGTGACAGGACCTACAATGAGCAGTTCTTC. This chain links TRBV5-4 with TRBJ2-1, with D possibly matching TRBD1 (6 bases). Trimming removed 5 bases from V and 2 bases from J, with 11 bases in between. Germline V gene lookup returns CDR1 SGHNT and CDR2 YYREEE (reference sequence). CDR3 length: 14 amino acids.

The table lists this clone with a few counts. The chain joins TRBV5-6 to TRBJ2-5, with D possibly TRBD2 on 6 matching bases. Trimming pared 2 bases from V and 2 bases from J, leaving 13 bases between. This CDR3 region has 15 residues. The germline CDR1 and CDR2 sequences are SGHDT and YYEEEE. The CDR3 DNA sequence: TGTGCCAGCAGCTTACTGGACTACGATCAAGAGACCCAGTACTTC. Encoded protein: CASSLLDYDQETQYF.

This chain joins TRBV2 and TRBJ2-1; 12 positions match TRBD2. CDR1 is SNHLY and CDR2 is FYNNEI in the germline V gene. CDR3 length equals 16 residues. Trimming removed 6 bases from V and 5 bases from J; junction bases left unmatched: 8. The CDR3 DNA sequence: TGTGCCAGCAGGGACAAGCTAGCGGGAGGGGACAATGAGCAGTTCTTC. It is translated as CASRDKLAGGDNEQFF.

This clone occurred many times. This chain uses TRBV15 with TRBJ2-1, with 9 nucleotides matching TRBD1. The length of the CDR3 is 15 residues. Unmatched junction bases numbered 10, after V lost 3 bases and J lost 10 bases. The germline CDR1 and CDR2 sequences are LNHNV and YYDKDF (reference sequence). The CDR3 sequence is CATSSPGQGPQEQFF. CDR3 DNA sequence: TGTGCCACCAGCAGCCCGGGACAGGGACCGCAGGAGCAGTTCTTC.

The chain employs TRBV19 and TRBJ2-7, with TRBD1 identical over 9 bases. CDR1 LNHDA and CDR2 SQIVND come from the germline V gene (reference sequence). Trimming cost V 5 bases and J 3 bases; bases outside gene matches: 5. The CDR3 extends over 14 amino acids. The CDR3 region is CASSEMGQGYEQYF. The CDR3 DNA reads TGTGCCAGTAGTGAAATGGGACAGGGCTACGAGCAGTACTTC.

This clone was recorded once. CDR3 region: CASSLVGGGRETQYF. The CDR3, as DNA: TGTGCCAGCAGCTTAGTCGGGGGAGGGAGAGAGACCCAGTACTTC. The chain couples TRBV11-2 to TRBJ2-5; TRBD2 agrees at 7 bases. The CDR3 is made up of 15 amino acids. Germline CDR1 SGHAT, CDR2 FQNNGV. With V trimmed by 1 base and J by 4 bases, 6 bases remained unmatched.